The entry that follows covers one TCR beta chain sequence. No antigen is known for it. Stimulation used around 10 ug/mL lysate from CMV-infected fibroblasts. CD40L-negative CD69-negative CD45RO-high memory CD4+ T cells were sorted as populations depleted of antigen-responding cells. Undetectable plasma HIV-1 RNA below 50 copies/mL lasted at least 4 years. CD4+ T cell counts exceeded 400 cells/uL; CMV serology was positive. This record belongs to a study of persistence of HIV-infected CD4 T cells. The immunoSEQ assay was version 4, run in survey mode. The protocol was immunoSEQ multiplex PCR, while the TCRdb copy is restricted to in-frame clones and leaves out a portion. The sample has tens of thousands of clones, around 80% seen once. There are 14 residues in the CDR3. Germline CDR1 and CDR2: SGHRS and YFSETQ. Trimming pared 1 base from V and 4 bases from J, leaving 11 bases between.

The chain recombines TRBV5-1 with TRBJ2-5; tentatively, D is TRBD2 (5 bases). This receptor was obtained from an adult man with HIV who was CMV-seropositive. This sample comprised CD4+ T cells sorted from PBMCs after 18-hour stimulation, obtained from a patient who received antiretroviral therapy. The CDR3 is CASSLQQGGETQYF. CDR3 nucleotides: TGCGCCAGCAGCTTGCAACAAGGAGGAGAGACCCAGTACTTC. Together with reference TRBV5-1 and TRBJ2-5, the CDR3 gives the full variable domain: KAGVTQTPRYLIKTRGQQVTLSCSPISGHRSVSWYQQTPGQGLQFLFEYFSETQRNKGNFPGRFSGRQFSNSRSEMNVSTLELGDSALYLCASSLQQGGETQYFGPGTRLLVL.